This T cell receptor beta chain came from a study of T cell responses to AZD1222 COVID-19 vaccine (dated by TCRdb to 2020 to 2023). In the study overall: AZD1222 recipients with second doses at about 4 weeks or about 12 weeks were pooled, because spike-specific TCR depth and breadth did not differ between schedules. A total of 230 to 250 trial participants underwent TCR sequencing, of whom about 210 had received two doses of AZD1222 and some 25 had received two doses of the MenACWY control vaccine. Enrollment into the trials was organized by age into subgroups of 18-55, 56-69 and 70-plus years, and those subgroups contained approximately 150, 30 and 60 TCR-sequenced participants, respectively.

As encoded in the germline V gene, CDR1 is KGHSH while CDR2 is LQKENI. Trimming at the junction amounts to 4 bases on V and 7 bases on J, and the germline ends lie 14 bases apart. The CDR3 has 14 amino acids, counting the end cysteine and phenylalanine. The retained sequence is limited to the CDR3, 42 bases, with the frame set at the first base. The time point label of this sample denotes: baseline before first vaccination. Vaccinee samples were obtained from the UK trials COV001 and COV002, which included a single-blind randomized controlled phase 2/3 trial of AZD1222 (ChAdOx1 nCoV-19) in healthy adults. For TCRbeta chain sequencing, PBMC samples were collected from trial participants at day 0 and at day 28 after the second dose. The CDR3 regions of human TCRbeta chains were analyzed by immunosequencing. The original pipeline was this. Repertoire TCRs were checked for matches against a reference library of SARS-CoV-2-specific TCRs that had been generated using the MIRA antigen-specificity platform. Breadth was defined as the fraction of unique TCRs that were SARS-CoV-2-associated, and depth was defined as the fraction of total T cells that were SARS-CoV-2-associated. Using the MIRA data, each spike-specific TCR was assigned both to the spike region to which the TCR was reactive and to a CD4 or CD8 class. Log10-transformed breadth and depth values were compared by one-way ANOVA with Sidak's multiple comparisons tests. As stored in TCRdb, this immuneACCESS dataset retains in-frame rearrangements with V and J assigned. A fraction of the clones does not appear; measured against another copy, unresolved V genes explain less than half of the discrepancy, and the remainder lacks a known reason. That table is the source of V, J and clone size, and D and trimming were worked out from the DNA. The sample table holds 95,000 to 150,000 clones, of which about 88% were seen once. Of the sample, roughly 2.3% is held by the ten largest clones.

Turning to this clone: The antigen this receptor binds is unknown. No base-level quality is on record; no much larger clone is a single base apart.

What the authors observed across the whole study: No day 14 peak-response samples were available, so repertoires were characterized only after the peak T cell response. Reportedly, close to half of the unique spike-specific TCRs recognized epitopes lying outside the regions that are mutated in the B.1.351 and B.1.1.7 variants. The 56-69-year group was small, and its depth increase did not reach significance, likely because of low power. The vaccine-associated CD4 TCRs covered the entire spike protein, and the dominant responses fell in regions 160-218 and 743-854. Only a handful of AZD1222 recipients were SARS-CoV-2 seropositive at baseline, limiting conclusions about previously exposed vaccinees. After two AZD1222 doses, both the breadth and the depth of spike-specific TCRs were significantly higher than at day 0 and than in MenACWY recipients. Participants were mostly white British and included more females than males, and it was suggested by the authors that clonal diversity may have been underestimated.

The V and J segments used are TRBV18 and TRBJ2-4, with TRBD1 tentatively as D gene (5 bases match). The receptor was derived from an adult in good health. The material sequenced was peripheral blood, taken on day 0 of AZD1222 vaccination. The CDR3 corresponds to CASSQTEAGNIQYF. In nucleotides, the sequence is TGTGCCAGCTCACAGACCGAAGCAGGGAACATTCAGTACTTC.